This T cell receptor beta chain was retrieved from a study of monozygotic twins with cystic fibrosis. Study at large: With about 15 PCR cycles, barcoded libraries came from around 2.9 micrograms of fragmented DNA.

The ends were cut back, 7 bases at V and 0 bases at J, with 15 bases in the middle. Germline values: CDR1 MDHEN, CDR2 SYDVKM. The CDR3 totals 15 residues. Assay: immunoSEQ multiplex PCR; the TCRdb copy retains only in-frame clones and omits some. The sample gives under 20,000 clones, 95% to 98% of which show up once; more than 1.5% is in the top ten. General study points: Shared CDR3 numbers were not associated with age, concordance or severity. Median Simpson clonality of about 0.01 suggested naive T cells predominated.

Comments on this clone: Antigen: not known.

This rearrangement joins TRBV28 to TRBJ1-2; D unclear. Sequencing input: blood. The TCR sequence derives from a woman aged 30 to 39 with cystic fibrosis. CDR3 region: CASTEGRYPNYGYTF. The CDR3 DNA follows: TGTGCCAGCACTGAAGGAAGGTATCCTAACTATGGCTACACCTTC.